This TCR beta chain comes out of a study of T cell responses to AZD1222 COVID-19 vaccine. Study-wide background: Second doses that came at about 4 or about 12 weeks were put together. General study results and limits: Nearly half of spike-specific TCRs reportedly go after variant regions that carry no mutations. The sample set comprised mostly white British donors with more females, and clonal diversity was possibly underestimated. Vaccination with two AZD1222 doses was followed by a rise in Spike-specific TCR breadth and depth.

Points on this clone: Its antigen is undetermined. Other DNA sequences of this sample code for an identical CDR3.

The method was immunoSEQ multiplex PCR; TCRdb's version includes in-frame clones alone and lacks a portion of them. The table shows approximately 180,000 clones, with around 88% occurring only once. The CDR3 has 14 residues. Germline assignment: CDR1 ENHRY and CDR2 SYGVKD. Unmatched junction bases numbered 5, after V lost 6 bases and J lost 2 bases. The sequence was collected from an adult in good health. The sample was peripheral blood, taken on day 0 of AZD1222 vaccination. V and J are TRBV10-3 and TRBJ1-2; 8 bases line up with TRBD1. The CDR3 loop is CAISLTGGNYGYTF. The CDR3 DNA reads as TGTGCCATCAGCCTTACAGGGGGGAACTATGGCTACACCTTC.